The 5 T cell receptor beta chains below come from one sample, sequenced in a study of T cells in Graves' hyperthyroidism and ophthalmopathy. It was RNA transcripts that yielded the amplified TCR beta CDR3 regions. Primed by the HTBI set, a first-round RT-PCR was run on the TCR CDR3. TCRdb re-called the multiplex PCR reads through MiXCR, storing one row per CDR3 protein. This sample has around 350,000 distinct CDR3 sequences, with 19% found just once. The sequenced material came from blood. The receptors originated from a woman between 18 and 29 years old with Graves' hyperthyroidism.

The sample holds many counts of this clonotype. The V and J genes are TRBV2 and TRBJ2-2; 10 bases map to TRBD2. Germline V lookup: CDR1 SNHLY, CDR2 FYNNEI. The CDR3 has 18 residues. J was trimmed by 4 bases and V by 4 bases; bases with no gene match: 12. The DNA for the CDR3 is TGTGCCAGCAGTGGCATTAGCGGGGGGAAAAGGGGCACCGGGGAGCTGTTTTTT. As protein: CASSGISGGKRGTGELFF.

This clonotype was detected many times. This sequence joins TRBV15 and TRBJ2-7; 12 bases are shared with TRBD2. The ends lost 1 base at V and 3 bases at J; junction bases unmatched: 4. The CDR3 covers 16 residues. From germline, CDR1 is LNHNV and CDR2 YYDKDF (reference sequence). The DNA for the CDR3 is TGTGCCACCAGCAGAGGCGGACTAGCGGGGTTCTACGAGCAGTACTTC. Residues: CATSRGGLAGFYEQYF.

Ten or more counts support this clonotype. This chain uses TRBV6-8 with TRBJ1-4; D remains unclear. V dropped 7 bases and J dropped 0 bases, with 12 bases sitting between them. Germline V gives CDR1 MNHGY, CDR2 SAAAGT. This CDR3 contains 15 residues. CDR3 protein: CASTYRKATNEKLFF. In DNA, the CDR3 is TGTGCCAGCACCTACCGGAAAGCAACTAATGAAAAACTGTTTTTT.

This clonotype was recorded many times. This chain connects TRBV6-1 to TRBJ1-2; a weak D match, TRBD1 (5 bases). This CDR3 has 14 amino acids. V was trimmed by 2 bases and J by 7 bases, leaving 14 bases between them. Germline V lookup: CDR1 MNHNS, CDR2 SASEGT. The CDR3 region is CASSENPGGSGYTF. In nucleotides, the CDR3 is TGTGCCAGCAGTGAAAACCCGGGGGGAAGTGGCTACACCTTC.

The sample holds many counts of this clonotype. The J gene is TRBJ1-2, the V gene TRBV6-2 or TRBV6-3, with 9 positions matching TRBD1. This CDR3 has 13 amino acids. The germline CDR1 and CDR2 sequences are MNHEY and SVGEGT. The ends lost 5 bases at V and 7 bases at J; junction bases unmatched: 5. The DNA of the CDR3 is TGTGCCAGCAGTCACGGACAGGGGAGTGGCTACACCTTC. This sequence encodes CASSHGQGSGYTF.